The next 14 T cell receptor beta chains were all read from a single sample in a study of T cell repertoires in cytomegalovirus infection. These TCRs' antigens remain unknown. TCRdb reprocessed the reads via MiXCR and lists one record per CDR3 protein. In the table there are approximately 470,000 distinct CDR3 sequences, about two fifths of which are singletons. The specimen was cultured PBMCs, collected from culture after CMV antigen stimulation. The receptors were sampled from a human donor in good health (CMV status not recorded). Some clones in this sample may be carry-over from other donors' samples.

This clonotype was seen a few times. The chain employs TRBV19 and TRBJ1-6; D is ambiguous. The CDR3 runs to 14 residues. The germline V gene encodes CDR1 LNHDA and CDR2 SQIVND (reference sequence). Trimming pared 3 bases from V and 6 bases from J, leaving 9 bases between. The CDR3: CASSIERSNSPLHF. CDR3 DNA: TGTGCCAGTAGTATCGAGAGGTCTAATTCACCCCTCCACTTT.

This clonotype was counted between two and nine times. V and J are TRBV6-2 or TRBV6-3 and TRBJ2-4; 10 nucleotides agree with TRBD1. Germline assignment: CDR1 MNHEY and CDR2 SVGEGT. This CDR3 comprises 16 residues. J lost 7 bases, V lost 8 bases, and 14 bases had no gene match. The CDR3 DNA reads TGTGCCAGCGGTACCCGACAGGGGGCGAGGTCGAACATTCAGTACTTC. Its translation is CASGTRQGARSNIQYF.

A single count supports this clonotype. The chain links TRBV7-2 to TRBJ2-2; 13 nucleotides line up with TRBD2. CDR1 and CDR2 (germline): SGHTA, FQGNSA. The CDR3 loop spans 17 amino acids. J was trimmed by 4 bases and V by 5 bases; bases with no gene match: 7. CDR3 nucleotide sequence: TGTGCCAGCAGCCAACGACTAGCGGGAGGCCTCACCGGGGAGCTGTTTTTT. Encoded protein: CASSQRLAGGLTGELFF.

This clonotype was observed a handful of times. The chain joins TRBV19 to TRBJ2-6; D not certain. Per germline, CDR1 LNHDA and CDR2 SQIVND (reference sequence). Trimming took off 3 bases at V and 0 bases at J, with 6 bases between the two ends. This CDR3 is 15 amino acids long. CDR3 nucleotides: TGTGCCAGTAGTATTTGGGGCTCTGGGGCCAACGTCCTGACTTTC. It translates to CASSIWGSGANVLTF.

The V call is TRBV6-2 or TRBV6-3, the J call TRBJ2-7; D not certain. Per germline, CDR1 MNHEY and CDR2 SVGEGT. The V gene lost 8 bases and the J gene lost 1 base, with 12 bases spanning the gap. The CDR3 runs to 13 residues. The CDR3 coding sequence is TGTGCCAGCGGCACAGAACGATCCTACGAGCAGTACTTC. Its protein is CASGTERSYEQYF.

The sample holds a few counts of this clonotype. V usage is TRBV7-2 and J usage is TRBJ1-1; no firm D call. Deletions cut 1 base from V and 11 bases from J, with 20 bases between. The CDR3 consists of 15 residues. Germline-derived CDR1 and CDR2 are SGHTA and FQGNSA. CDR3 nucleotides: TGTGCCAGCAGCTTAGTGTCAGTTCGGGTGCCTCTGGCTTTCTTT. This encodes CASSLVSVRVPLAFF.

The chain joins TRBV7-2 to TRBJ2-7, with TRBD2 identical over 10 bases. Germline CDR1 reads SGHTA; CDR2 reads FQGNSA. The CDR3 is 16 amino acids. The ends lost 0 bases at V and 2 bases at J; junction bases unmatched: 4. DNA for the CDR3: TGTGCCAGCAGCTTAGCTAGCGGGGGGCAAACCTACGAGCAGTACTTC. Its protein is CASSLASGGQTYEQYF.

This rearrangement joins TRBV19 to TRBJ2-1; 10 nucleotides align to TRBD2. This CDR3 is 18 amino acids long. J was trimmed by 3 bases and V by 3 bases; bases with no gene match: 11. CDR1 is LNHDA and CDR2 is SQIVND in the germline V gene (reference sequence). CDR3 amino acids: CASSIQYPGLAFYNEQFF. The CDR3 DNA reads TGTGCCAGTAGTATTCAATACCCGGGACTAGCGTTCTACAATGAGCAGTTCTTC. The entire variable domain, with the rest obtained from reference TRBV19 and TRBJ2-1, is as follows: DGGITQSPKYLFRKEGQNVTLSCEQNLNHDAMYWYRQDPGQGLRLIYYSQIVNDFQKGDIAEGYSVSREKKESFPLTVTSAQKNPTAFYLCASSIQYPGLAFYNEQFFGPGTRLTVL.

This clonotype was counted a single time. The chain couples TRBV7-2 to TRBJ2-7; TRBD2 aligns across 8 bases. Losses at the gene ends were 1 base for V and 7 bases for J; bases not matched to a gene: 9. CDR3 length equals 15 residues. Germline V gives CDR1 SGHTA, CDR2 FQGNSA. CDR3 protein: CASSLDRGGPLEQYF. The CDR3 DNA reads TGTGCCAGCAGCTTAGATCGGGGGGGCCCGCTAGAGCAGTACTTC.

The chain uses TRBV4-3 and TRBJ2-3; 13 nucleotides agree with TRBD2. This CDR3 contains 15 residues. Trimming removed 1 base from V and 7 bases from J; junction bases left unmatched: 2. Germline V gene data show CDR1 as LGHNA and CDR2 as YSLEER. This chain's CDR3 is CASSQGLAGGNTQYF. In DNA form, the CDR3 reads TGCGCCAGCAGCCAAGGACTAGCGGGGGGCAATACGCAGTATTTT.

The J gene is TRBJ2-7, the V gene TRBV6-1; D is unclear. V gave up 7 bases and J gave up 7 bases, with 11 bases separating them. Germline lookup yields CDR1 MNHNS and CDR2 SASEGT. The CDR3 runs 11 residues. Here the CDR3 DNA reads TGTGCCAGCAACGGTATAGGTGAGCAGTACTTC. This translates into CASNGIGEQYF.

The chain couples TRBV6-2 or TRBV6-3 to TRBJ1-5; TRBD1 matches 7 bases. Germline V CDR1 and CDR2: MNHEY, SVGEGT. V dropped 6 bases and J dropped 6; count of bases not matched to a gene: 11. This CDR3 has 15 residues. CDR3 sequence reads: CASRRTGDPAQPQHF. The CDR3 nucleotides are TGTGCCAGCAGGCGAACAGGGGATCCCGCTCAGCCCCAGCATTTT.

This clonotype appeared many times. The CDR3 loop is CASSSYAGGLGYEQYF. The CDR3 DNA is TGTGCCAGCAGCTCCTACGCGGGAGGACTCGGGTACGAGCAGTACTTC. The chain recombines TRBV7-2 with TRBJ2-7; 8 positions match TRBD2. After removal of 4 bases from V and 4 bases from J, the junction contained 12 bases not matched to a gene. There are 16 residues in the CDR3. The germline gives CDR1 SGHTA, CDR2 FQGNSA. Filled out from reference TRBV7-2 and TRBJ2-7, the complete variable domain reads GAGVSQSPSNKVTEKGKDVELRCDPISGHTALYWYRQSLGQGLEFLIYFQGNSAPDKSGLPSDRFSAERTGGSVSTLTIQRTQQEDSAVYLCASSSYAGGLGYEQYFGPGTRLTVT.

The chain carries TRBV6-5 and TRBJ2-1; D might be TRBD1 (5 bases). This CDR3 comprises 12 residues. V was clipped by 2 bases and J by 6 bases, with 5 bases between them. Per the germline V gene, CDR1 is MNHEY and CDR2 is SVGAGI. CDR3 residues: CASSYDSNEQFF. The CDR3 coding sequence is TGTGCCAGCAGTTACGACAGCAATGAGCAGTTCTTC.